A selection of T cell receptor beta chains follows, all from one sample in a study of CD8+ T cells in alopecia areata. Assay used: immunoSEQ multiplex PCR; TCRdb lists only in-frame clones, some missing. The table has 110,000 to 150,000 clones, roughly 52% seen once. This specimen consisted of CD8+ T cells sorted from blood, obtained at week 4, from a patient treated with tofacitinib. Every receptor here comes from a human donor with alopecia areata. CDR3s include the opening cysteine and the closing phenylalanine or tryptophan. A D gene is named only where the DNA matches it firmly. Size is stated for part of the rows, as once, few or many counts, or as a class when the clone is expanded.

D	V	size	J	DNA	CDR3
TRBD1	TRBV11-1	few	TRBJ2-1	TGTGCCAGCAGACCCGGGACAGGGGGCTTGGGTGAGCAGTTCTTC	CASRPGTGGLGEQFF
.	TRBV4-1	few	TRBJ2-7	TGCGCCAGCAGCCGTCCAGGGACCTACGAGCAGTACTTC	CASSRPGTYEQYF
TRBD1	TRBV7-8	few	TRBJ2-1	TGTGCCAGCAGCTTAGACAGGGGCTACAATGAGCAGTTCTTC	CASSLDRGYNEQFF
.	TRBV5-6	few	TRBJ1-1	TGTGCCAGCAGCGCGTCGGACACTGAAGCTTTCTTT	CASSASDTEAFF
TRBD1	TRBV13	few	TRBJ2-3	TGTGCCAGCAGCTTCAGGGACAGGGGGTTTACAGATACGCAGTATTTT	CASSFRDRGFTDTQYF
TRBD1	TRBV5-8	.	TRBJ2-7	TGTGCCAGCAGCCAGGGGGCCCGTTTGGAGCAGTACTTC	CASSQGARLEQYF
TRBD1	TRBV5-1	few	TRBJ1-1	TGCGCCAGCAGCTTGGACAGGGGGGGCACTGAAGCTTTCTTT	CASSLDRGGTEAFF
.	TRBV5-1	few	TRBJ2-5	TGCGCCAGCAGCTTGGTTGGGGGAGAGACCCAGTACTTC	CASSLVGGETQYF
.	TRBV6-1	.	TRBJ2-1	TGTGCCAGCAGTGAATTGAGGGGTTCCTACAATGAGCAGTTCTTC	CASSELRGSYNEQFF
.	TRBV5-1	.	TRBJ1-1	TGCGCCAGCAGCGTCCCCGGTTTGACTGAAGCTTTCTTT	CASSVPGLTEAFF
.	TRBV25-1	.	TRBJ2-7	TGTGCCAGCAGTGAAGGGGCAGGGATCGGCGACGAGCAGTACTTC	CASSEGAGIGDEQYF
.	TRBV7-8	.	TRBJ1-5	TGTGCCAGCAGCCCGTCAATTCGGGGTAGCAATCAGCCCCAGCATTTT	CASSPSIRGSNQPQHF
TRBD1	TRBV11-2	few	TRBJ2-7	TGTGCCAGCAACGGACAGGACTACGAGCAGTACTTC	CASNGQDYEQYF
TRBD1	TRBV5-1	few	TRBJ2-5	TGCGCCAGCAGCTTGGGGACAGGGGGACAAGAGACCCAGTACTTC	CASSLGTGGQETQYF
.	TRBV5-4	.	TRBJ2-5	TGTGCCAGCAGCTTGGTGTACCAGGAGACCCAGTACTTC	CASSLVYQETQYF
TRBD1	TRBV25-1	.	TRBJ1-1	TGTGCCAGCAGTGAATGGGAAGGGACAGGAGAGGAGGCTTTCTTT	CASSEWEGTGEEAFF
.	TRBV29-1	.	TRBJ2-7	TGCAGCGTTGAAGAGTTGGCCCGGGGTGTCTACGAGCAGTACTTC	CSVEELARGVYEQYF
TRBD1	TRBV5-6	few	TRBJ1-1	TGTGCCAGCAGCCCGGGACAGCTTGAAGCTTTCTTT	CASSPGQLEAFF
.	TRBV29-1	.	TRBJ2-1	TGCAGCGTTGTCTCCCGGACGGGACAGTTCTTC	CSVVSRTGQFF
TRBD1	TRBV7-6	few	TRBJ2-7	TGTGCCAGCAGCGCGGGACAGGGAATTAACTACGAGCAGTACTTC	CASSAGQGINYEQYF
.	TRBV5-6	few	TRBJ2-1	TGTGCCAGCAGCGCCCCTAGCTCCTACAATGAGCAGTTCTTC	CASSAPSSYNEQFF
TRBD1	TRBV27	.	TRBJ2-3	TGTGCCAGCAGTACCTCCGGGACAGGGTGGTTGCGACAAACAGATACGCAGTATTTT	CASSTSGTGWLRQTDTQYF
.	TRBV29-1	few	TRBJ1-1	TGCAGCGTTGTGGACACCCAGAACACTGAAGCTTTCTTT	CSVVDTQNTEAFF
.	TRBV2	.	TRBJ2-1	TGTGCCAGCACTCCTCCGGGGGCATACAATGAGCAGTTCTTC	CASTPPGAYNEQFF
.	TRBV30	.	TRBJ2-1	TGTGCCTGGAGTGTACTACCCAACTCCTACAATGAGCAGTTCTTC	CAWSVLPNSYNEQFF
.	TRBV27	.	TRBJ2-1	TGTGCCAGCAGCAACCGTGGCCCCGCCAATGAGCAGTTCTTC	CASSNRGPANEQFF
.	TRBV7-9	once	TRBJ1-2	TGTGCCAGCAGCTTACACGACCTACGGATCCGGGATGGATATGGCTACACCTTC	CASSLHDLRIRDGYGYTF
TRBD2	TRBV10-3	few	TRBJ2-3	TGTGCCATCAGTGACCCTAGCGGGGGGGCCACAGATACGCAGTATTTT	CAISDPSGGATDTQYF
.	TRBV19	.	TRBJ2-1	TGTGCCAGTAGGGGCAGCAGCTCCTACAATGAGCAGTTCTTC	CASRGSSSYNEQFF
TRBD1	TRBV7-8	.	TRBJ2-5	TGTGCCAGCAGGTTACAGGGGGCTCGGGAGACCCAGTACTTC	CASRLQGARETQYF
.	TRBV5-1	.	TRBJ2-1	TGCGCCAGCAGCCCCGTCCCGGGTGAAGGGCAATATGAGCAGTTCTTC	CASSPVPGEGQYEQFF
TRBD1	TRBV5-1	.	TRBJ2-5	TGCGCCAGCAGCCCCCTAGGACAGGGGGGGCAAGAGACCCAGTACTTC	CASSPLGQGGQETQYF
.	TRBV5-1	.	TRBJ2-7	TGCGCCAGCAGCAGAGGCAGGGCCTCCTACGAGCAGTACTTC	CASSRGRASYEQYF
.	TRBV7-9	.	TRBJ2-1	TGTGCCAGCAGCTTCGGAGGGGACTCCCAGTTCTTC	CASSFGGDSQFF
TRBD2	TRBV5-6	few	TRBJ2-7	TGTGCCAGCAGCAGACTAGCGGGGCCCTACGAGCAGTACTTC	CASSRLAGPYEQYF
TRBD1	TRBV5-1	few	TRBJ1-1	TGCGCCAGCAGCTTGGCCTTGAGGACAGGCATGAACACTGAAGCTTTCTTT	CASSLALRTGMNTEAFF
.	TRBV18	.	TRBJ2-6	TGTGCCAGCTCACCAATGAATAGGACTGGGGCCAACGTCCTGACTTTC	CASSPMNRTGANVLTF
.	TRBV30	.	TRBJ2-5	TGTGCCTGGAGTGGACGGCAGGGAGGACGGCAAGAGACCCAGTACTTC	CAWSGRQGGRQETQYF
.	TRBV4-1	once	TRBJ2-7	TGCGCCAGCACCCAGCGCGAGGGGGACTACGAGCAGTACTTC	CASTQREGDYEQYF
TRBD2	TRBV4-3	.	TRBJ2-3	TGCGCCAGCAGCCAAGAAGAGGTGCACCGGGAGGCAGATACGCAGTATTTT	CASSQEEVHREADTQYF
TRBD1	TRBV2	once	TRBJ1-5	TGTGCCAGCAGCCTGACAGGGCAGTATAGCAATCAGCCCCAGCATTTT	CASSLTGQYSNQPQHF
.	TRBV2	.	TRBJ1-5	TGTGCCAGCAGACTCCGACAGGACTACAATCAGCCCCAGCATTTT	CASRLRQDYNQPQHF
TRBD1	TRBV27	few	TRBJ1-2	TGTGCCAGCGGCTATTCAACAGGGGTTGGCTACACCTTC	CASGYSTGVGYTF
TRBD2	TRBV4-2	.	TRBJ2-2	TGTGCCAGCAGCCAAGAACGGGCTAGCGGGGGGGCCGGGGAGCTGTTTTTT	CASSQERASGGAGELFF
.	TRBV25-1	few	TRBJ2-4	TGTGCCAGCAGTGAATTCACGGAGCTAGCCAAAAACATTCAGTACTTC	CASSEFTELAKNIQYF
TRBD1	TRBV29-1	.	TRBJ1-2	TGCAGCGTTGACCCCAGGGGGCCTGGCTATGGCTACACCTTC	CSVDPRGPGYGYTF
.	TRBV30	.	TRBJ1-6	TGTGCCTGGGCTACAGCCCTTGGTAATTCACCCCTCCACTTT	CAWATALGNSPLHF
TRBD2	TRBV7-8	.	TRBJ2-1	TGTGCCAGCAGCTTAGTACGTCTAGCGGCGTACAATGAGCAGTTCTTC	CASSLVRLAAYNEQFF
.	TRBV6-5	.	TRBJ2-7	TGTGCCACGTCTGGTGGGATCCACGAGCAGTACTTC	CATSGGIHEQYF
TRBD1	TRBV4-3	.	TRBJ2-4	TGCGCCAGCAGCCAAGAGGCAGGGGGATTAGCCAAAAACATTCAGTACTTC	CASSQEAGGLAKNIQYF
TRBD2	TRBV30	.	TRBJ2-1	TGTGCCTGGAGTGTACTAGCGGGGCGGCATGAGCAGTTCTTC	CAWSVLAGRHEQFF
TRBD1	TRBV4-2	few	TRBJ2-7	TGTGCCAGCAGCCAAGTGGGGACAGGAACCTACGAGCAGTACTTC	CASSQVGTGTYEQYF
.	TRBV4-1	.	TRBJ2-7	TGCGCCAGCAGCCATGGGGTGGGGGGGCTCCACGAGCAGTACTTC	CASSHGVGGLHEQYF
.	TRBV14	.	TRBJ1-5	TGTGCCAGCAGCCCGAGCCAGACAGGACCCCAGCATTTT	CASSPSQTGPQHF
TRBD1	TRBV27	.	TRBJ2-7	TGTGCCAGCAGTTCACCTACCGGGACAGGCTGGGACGAGCAGTACTTC	CASSSPTGTGWDEQYF
.	TRBV5-6	.	TRBJ2-7	TGTGCCAGCAGCAGTTCCAGCTCCTACGAGCAGTACTTC	CASSSSSSYEQYF